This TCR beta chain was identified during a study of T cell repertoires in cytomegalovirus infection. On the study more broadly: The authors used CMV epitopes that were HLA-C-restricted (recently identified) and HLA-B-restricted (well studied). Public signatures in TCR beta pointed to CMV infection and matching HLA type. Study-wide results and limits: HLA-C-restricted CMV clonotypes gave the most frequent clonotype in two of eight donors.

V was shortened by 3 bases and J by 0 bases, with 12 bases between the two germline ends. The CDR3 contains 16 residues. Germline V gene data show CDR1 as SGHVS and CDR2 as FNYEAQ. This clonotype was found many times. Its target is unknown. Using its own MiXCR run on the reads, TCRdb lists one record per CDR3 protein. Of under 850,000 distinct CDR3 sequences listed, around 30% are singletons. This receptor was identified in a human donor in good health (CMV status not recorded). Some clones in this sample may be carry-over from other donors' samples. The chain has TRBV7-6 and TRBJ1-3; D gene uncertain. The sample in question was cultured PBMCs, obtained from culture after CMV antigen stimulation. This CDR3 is CASSFGTASSGNTIYF. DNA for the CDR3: TGTGCCAGCAGCTTTGGTACCGCCAGCTCTGGAAACACCATATATTTT.